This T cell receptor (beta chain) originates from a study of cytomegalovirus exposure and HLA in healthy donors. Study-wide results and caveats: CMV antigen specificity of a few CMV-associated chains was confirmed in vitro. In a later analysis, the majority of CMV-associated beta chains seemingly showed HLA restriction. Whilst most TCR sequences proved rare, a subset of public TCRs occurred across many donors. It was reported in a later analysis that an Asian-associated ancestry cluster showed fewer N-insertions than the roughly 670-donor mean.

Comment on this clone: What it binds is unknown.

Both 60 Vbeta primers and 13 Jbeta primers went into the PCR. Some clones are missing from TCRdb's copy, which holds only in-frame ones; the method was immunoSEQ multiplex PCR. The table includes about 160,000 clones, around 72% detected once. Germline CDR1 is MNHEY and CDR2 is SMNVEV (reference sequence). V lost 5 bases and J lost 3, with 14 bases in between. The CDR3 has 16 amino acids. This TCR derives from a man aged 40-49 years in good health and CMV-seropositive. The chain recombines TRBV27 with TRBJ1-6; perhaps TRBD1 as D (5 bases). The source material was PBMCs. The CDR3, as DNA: TGTGCCAGCAGTGTTCAGGGTTACGGCTATAATTCACCCCTCCACTTT. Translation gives CASSVQGYGYNSPLHF.